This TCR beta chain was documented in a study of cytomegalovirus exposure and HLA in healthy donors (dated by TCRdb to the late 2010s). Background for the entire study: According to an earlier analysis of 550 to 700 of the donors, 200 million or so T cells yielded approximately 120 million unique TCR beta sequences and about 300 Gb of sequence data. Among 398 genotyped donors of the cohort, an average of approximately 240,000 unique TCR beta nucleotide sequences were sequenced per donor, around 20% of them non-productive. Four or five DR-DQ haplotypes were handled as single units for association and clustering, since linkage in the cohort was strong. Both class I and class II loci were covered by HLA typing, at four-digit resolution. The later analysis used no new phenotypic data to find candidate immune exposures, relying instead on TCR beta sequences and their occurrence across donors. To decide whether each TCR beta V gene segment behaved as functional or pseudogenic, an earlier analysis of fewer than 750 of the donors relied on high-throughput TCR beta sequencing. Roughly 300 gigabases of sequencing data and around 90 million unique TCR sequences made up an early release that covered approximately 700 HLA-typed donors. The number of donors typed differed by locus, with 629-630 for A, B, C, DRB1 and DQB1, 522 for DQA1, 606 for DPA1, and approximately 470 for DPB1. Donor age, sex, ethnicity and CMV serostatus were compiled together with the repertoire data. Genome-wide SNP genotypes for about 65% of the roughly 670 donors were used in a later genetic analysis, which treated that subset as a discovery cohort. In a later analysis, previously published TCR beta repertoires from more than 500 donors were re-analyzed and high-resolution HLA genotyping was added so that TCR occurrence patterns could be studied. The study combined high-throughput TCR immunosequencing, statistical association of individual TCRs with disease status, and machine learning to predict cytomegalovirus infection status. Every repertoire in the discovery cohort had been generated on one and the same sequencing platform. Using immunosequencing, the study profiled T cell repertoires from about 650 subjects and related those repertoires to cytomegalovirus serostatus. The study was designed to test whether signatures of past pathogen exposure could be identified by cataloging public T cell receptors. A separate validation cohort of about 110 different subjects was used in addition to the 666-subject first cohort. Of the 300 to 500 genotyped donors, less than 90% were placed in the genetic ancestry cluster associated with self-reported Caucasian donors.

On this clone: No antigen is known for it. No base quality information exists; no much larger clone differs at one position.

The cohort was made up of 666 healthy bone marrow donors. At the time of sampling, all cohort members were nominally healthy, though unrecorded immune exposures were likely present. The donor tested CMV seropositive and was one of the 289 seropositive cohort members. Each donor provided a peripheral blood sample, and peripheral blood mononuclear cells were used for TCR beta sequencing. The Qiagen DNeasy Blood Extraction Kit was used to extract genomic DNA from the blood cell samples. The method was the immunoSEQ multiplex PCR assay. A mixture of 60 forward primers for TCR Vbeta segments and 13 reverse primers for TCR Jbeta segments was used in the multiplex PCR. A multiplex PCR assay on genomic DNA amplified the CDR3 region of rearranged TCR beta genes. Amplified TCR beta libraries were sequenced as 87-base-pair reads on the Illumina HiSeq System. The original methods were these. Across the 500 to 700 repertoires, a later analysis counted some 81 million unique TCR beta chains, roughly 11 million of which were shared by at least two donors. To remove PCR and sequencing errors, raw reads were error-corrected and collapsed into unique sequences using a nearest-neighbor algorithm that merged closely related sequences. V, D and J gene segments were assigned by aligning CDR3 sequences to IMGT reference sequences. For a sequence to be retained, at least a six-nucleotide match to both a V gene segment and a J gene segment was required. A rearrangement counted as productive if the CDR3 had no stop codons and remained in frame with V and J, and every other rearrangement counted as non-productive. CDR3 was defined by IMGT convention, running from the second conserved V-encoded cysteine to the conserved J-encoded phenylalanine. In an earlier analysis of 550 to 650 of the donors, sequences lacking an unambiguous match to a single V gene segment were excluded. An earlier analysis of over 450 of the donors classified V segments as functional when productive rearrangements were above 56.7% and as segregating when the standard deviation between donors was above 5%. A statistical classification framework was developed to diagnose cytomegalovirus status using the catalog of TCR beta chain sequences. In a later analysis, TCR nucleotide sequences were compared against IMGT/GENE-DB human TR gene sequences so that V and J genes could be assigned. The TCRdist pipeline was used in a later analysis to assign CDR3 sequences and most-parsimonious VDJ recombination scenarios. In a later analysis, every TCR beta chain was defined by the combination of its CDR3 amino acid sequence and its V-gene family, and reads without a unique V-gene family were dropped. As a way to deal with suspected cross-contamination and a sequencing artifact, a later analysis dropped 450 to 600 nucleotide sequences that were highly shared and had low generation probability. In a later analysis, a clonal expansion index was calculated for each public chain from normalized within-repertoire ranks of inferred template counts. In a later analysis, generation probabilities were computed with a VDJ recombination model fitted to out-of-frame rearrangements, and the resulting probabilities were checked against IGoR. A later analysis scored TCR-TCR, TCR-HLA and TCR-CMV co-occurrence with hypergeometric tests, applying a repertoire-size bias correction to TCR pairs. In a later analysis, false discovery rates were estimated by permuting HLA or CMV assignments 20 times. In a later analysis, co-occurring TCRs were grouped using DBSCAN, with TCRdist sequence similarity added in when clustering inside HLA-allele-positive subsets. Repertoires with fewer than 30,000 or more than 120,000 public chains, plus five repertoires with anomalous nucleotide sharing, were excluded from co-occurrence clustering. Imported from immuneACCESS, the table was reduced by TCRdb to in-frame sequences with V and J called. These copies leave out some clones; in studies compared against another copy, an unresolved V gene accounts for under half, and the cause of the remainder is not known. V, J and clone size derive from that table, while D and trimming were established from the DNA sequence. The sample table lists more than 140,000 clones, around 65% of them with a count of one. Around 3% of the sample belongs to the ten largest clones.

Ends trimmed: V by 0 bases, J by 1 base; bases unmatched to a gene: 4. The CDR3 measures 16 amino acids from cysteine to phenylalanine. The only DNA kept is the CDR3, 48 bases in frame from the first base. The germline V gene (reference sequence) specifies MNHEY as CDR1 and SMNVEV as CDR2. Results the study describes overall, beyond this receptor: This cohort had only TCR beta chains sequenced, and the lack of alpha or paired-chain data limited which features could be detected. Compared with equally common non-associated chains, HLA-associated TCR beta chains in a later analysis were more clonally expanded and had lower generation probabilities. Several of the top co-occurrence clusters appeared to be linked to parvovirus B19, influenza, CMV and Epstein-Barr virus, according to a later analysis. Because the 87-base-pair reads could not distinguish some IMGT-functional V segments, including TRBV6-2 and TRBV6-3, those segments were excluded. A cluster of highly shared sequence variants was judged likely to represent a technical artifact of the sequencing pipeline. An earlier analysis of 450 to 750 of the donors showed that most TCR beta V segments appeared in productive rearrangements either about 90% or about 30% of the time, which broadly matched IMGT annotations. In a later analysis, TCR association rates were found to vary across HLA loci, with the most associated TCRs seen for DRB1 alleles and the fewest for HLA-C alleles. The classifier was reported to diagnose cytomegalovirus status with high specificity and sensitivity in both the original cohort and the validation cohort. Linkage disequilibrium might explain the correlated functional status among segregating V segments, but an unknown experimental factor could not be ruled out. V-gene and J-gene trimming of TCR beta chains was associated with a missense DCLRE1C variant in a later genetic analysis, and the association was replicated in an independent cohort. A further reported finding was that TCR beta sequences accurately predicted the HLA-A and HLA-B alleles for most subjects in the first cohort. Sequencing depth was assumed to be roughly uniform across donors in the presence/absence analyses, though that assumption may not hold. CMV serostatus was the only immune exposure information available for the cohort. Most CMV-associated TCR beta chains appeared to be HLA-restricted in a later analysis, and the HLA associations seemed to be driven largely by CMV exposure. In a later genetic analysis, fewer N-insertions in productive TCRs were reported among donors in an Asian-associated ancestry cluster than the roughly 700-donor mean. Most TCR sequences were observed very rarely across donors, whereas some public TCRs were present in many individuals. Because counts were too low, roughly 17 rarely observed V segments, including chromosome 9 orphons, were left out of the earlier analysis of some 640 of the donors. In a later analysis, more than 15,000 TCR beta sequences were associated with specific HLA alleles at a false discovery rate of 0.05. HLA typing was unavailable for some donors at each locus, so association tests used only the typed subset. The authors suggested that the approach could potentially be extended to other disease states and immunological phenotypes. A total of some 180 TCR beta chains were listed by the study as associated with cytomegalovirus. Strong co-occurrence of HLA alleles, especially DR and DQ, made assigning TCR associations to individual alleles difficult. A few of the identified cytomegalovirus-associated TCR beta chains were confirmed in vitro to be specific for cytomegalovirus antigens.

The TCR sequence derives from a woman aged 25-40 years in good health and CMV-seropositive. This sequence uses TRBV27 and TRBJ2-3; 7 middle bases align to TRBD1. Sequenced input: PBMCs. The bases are TGTGCCAGCAGTTTATCCGGTGGACAGGGCACAGATACGCAGTATTTT. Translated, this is CASSLSGGQGTDTQYF.